A selection of T cell receptor beta chains follows, all from one sample in a study of shared clonotypes between healthy human individuals. Profiling relied on immunoSEQ multiplex PCR, and the TCRdb table lists in-frame clones only, not all of them. The table shows approximately 2,000,000 clones, with 85% to 95% occurring only once. The sequenced sample consisted of naive CD8+ T cells from PBMCs. These receptors came from a man aged 18 to 30 in good health. Some clones in this sample may be carry-over from other donors' samples. The CDR3 runs from the conserved cysteine through the conserved F or W. Fields, in order: clone size, J gene, V gene, D gene, CDR3 DNA, CDR3 protein. A D gene is named only where the DNA matches it firmly. A clone size is listed for some rows: how often the clone was seen (once, few, many), or a class if it is expanded.

NA TRBJ2-7 TRBV5-6 NA TGTGCCAGCAGCTTATACAGCTCCTACGAGCAGTACTTC CASSLYSSYEQYF
NA TRBJ2-1 TRBV9 TRBD2 TGTGCCAGCAGCGGTAGCGGGGCACGCGATGAGCAGTTCTTC CASSGSGARDEQFF
NA TRBJ1-4 TRBV7-9 NA TGTGCCAGCAGCTCCGGGCCCCGGGTTGAACTGTTTTTT CASSSGPRVELFF
NA TRBJ2-2 TRBV27 NA TGTGCCAGCAGTTTGGTCCCTTCGACCGGGGAGCTGTTTTTT CASSLVPSTGELFF
once TRBJ1-4 TRBV25-1 NA TGTGCCAGTGTTTTTTTGGGAAAACTGTTTTTT CASVFLGKLFF
NA TRBJ1-3 TRBV28 NA TGTGCCAGCAGTTTAGGTGGGTCGTTTGCTGGAAACACCATATATTTT CASSLGGSFAGNTIYF
NA TRBJ2-7 TRBV9 TRBD2 TGTGCCAGCAGCGTTAGCGGGAACAACGAGCAGTACTTC CASSVSGNNEQYF
NA TRBJ2-1 TRBV18 NA TGTGCCAGCTCACCGACAGGCACTCGCTCCTACAATGAGCAGTTCTTC CASSPTGTRSYNEQFF
NA TRBJ1-6 TRBV6-5 NA TGTGCCAGCAGTTACTCCCCGGACGAGGATAATTCACCCCTCCACTTT CASSYSPDEDNSPLHF
NA TRBJ2-7 TRBV27 TRBD2 TGTGCCAGCAGTTTAGGGACTACCTACGAGCAGTACTTC CASSLGTTYEQYF
NA TRBJ2-7 TRBV5-5 TRBD1 TGTGCCAGCAGCTTTGACAGGGGGCACGAGCAGTACTTC CASSFDRGHEQYF
NA TRBJ2-7 TRBV5-6 NA TGTGCCAGCAGCTACATGGGGCCGACAGGAATCTACGAGCAGTACTTC CASSYMGPTGIYEQYF
NA TRBJ1-2 TRBV5-1 TRBD1 TGCGCCAGCAGCCTAGGGACAGGGGGCTTTGGAGCGGGCTACACCTTC CASSLGTGGFGAGYTF
NA TRBJ2-3 TRBV14 TRBD2 TGTGCCAGCAGCCAACTAGCGGGAGGGCCCGAGGATACGCAGTATTTT CASSQLAGGPEDTQYF
NA TRBJ1-1 TRBV7-8 NA TGTGCCAGCGGAATGGGGTTTGAAGCTTTCTTT CASGMGFEAFF
NA TRBJ2-5 TRBV19 NA TGTGCCAGTAGTATTAGAGGGAATTGGAGGCAAGAGACCCAGTACTTC CASSIRGNWRQETQYF
NA TRBJ2-1 TRBV11-2 TRBD2 TGTGCCAGCAGCCCTCCGTGGAGGACTAGCGGGATGAATGAGCAGTTCTTC CASSPPWRTSGMNEQFF
NA TRBJ2-1 TRBV7-3 NA TGTGCCAGCAGCTTAAGGGGTCCCGGGAGTCTCGGCAATGAGCAGTTCTTC CASSLRGPGSLGNEQFF
NA TRBJ1-1 TRBV6-5 NA TGTGCCAGCAGTTACGATCCCAACACTGAAGCTTTCTTT CASSYDPNTEAFF
NA TRBJ1-1 TRBV5-4 TRBD1 TGTGCCAGCAGCTCGGACAGGGGGCAGGAGACGAACACTGAAGCTTTCTTT CASSSDRGQETNTEAFF
NA TRBJ2-3 TRBV11-2 NA TGTGCCAGCAGCCGGACCGGGACGGTTATTTCGGATACGCAGTATTTT CASSRTGTVISDTQYF
NA TRBJ1-2 TRBV6-1 NA TGTGCCAGCAGTGAAGACTACCTCCCCCCGGTGGGCTACACCTTC CASSEDYLPPVGYTF
NA TRBJ2-3 TRBV7-9 TRBD2 TGTGCCAGCAGCTTATGGACTAGCGGTACAGATACGCAGTATTTT CASSLWTSGTDTQYF
NA TRBJ1-1 TRBV11-2 NA TGTGCCAGCAGCCTAGGTGGGCCTGAAGCTTTCTTT CASSLGGPEAFF
NA TRBJ1-1 TRBV5-1 NA TGCGCCAGCAGCTCAACAGGGACCCAGGGAAACACTGAAGCTTTCTTT CASSSTGTQGNTEAFF
once TRBJ2-7 TRBV10-2 TRBD1 TGCGCCACCAAACGAGCTGGGGACAGGGTCGGCGAGCAGTACTTC CATKRAGDRVGEQYF
NA TRBJ2-7 TRBV7-8 TRBD2 TGTGCCAGCAGCTCCGCGACTAGCGGGAGTTACGAGCAGTACTTC CASSSATSGSYEQYF
NA TRBJ2-5 TRBV5-6 TRBD2 TGTGCCAGCAGCCTAAACCTAGGGCGGGAGCAAGAGACCCAGTACTTC CASSLNLGREQETQYF
NA TRBJ2-5 TRBV7-9 TRBD1 TGTGCCAGCAGCTTATTGACAGGGGGCCAAGAGACCCAGTACTTC CASSLLTGGQETQYF
NA TRBJ2-7 TRBV9 TRBD1 TGTGCCAGCAGCCTGGGACAGGGGGCCTACGAGCAGTACTTC CASSLGQGAYEQYF
NA TRBJ2-1 TRBV4-1 NA TGCGCCAGCAGCCAAGAAGTGGGAGCGGTTTACTATGAGCAGTTCTTC CASSQEVGAVYYEQFF
NA TRBJ2-2 TRBV7-9 NA TGTGCCAGCAGCTTAGTGTGGCAGAACACCGGGGAGCTGTTTTTT CASSLVWQNTGELFF
NA TRBJ2-3 TRBV11-2 TRBD1 TGTGCCAGCAGCTCCAATGACCAGGACAGGGGGCGAGATACGCAGTATTTT CASSSNDQDRGRDTQYF
NA TRBJ1-1 TRBV15 NA TGTGCCACCAGCAGAGACCCAATCGGGAACACTGAAGCTTTCTTT CATSRDPIGNTEAFF
NA TRBJ1-5 TRBV27 TRBD1 TGTGCCAGCAGTCCAGGGGGTCTACTCAATCAGCCCCAGCATTTT CASSPGGLLNQPQHF
NA TRBJ1-3 TRBV7-2 NA TGTGCCAGCAGCTTATCCGGTTCTGGAAACACCATATATTTT CASSLSGSGNTIYF
NA TRBJ2-5 TRBV28 NA TGTGCCAGCAGTTTGGTCCGGACTGACAGATTGAGCGAGACCCAGTACTTC CASSLVRTDRLSETQYF
NA TRBJ2-1 TRBV27 NA TGTGCCAGCAGCATCGAGGTAGTGTCCTACAATGAGCAGTTCTTC CASSIEVVSYNEQFF
once TRBJ1-5 TRBV27 NA TGTGCCAGCAGTCCCACGGGCAGACTGGCCTATCAGCCCCAGCATTTT CASSPTGRLAYQPQHF
NA TRBJ2-4 TRBV5-1 TRBD2 TGCGCCAGCGGGGAGGGTATGGTCAAAAACATTCAGTACTTC CASGEGMVKNIQYF
NA TRBJ1-3 TRBV10-1 TRBD1 TGCGCCAGCAGTTCGACAGGGGCGGCAAACACCATATATTTT CASSSTGAANTIYF
once TRBJ2-2 TRBV11-2 TRBD1 TGTGCCAGCAGCGAGCGACAGGGATTAAAGAACACCGGGGAGCTGTTTTTT CASSERQGLKNTGELFF
NA TRBJ1-1 TRBV10-1 TRBD1 TGCGCCAGCAGTGAGTCGGGCAGGGGGCTGAACACTGAAGCTTTCTTT CASSESGRGLNTEAFF
NA TRBJ2-7 TRBV28 TRBD1 TGTGCCAGCGACCGGGACAGGGGGTCCTACGAGCAGTACTTC CASDRDRGSYEQYF
NA TRBJ1-3 TRBV9 TRBD1 TGTGCCAGCAGTGGAGAAACAGGGGTTGGAAACACCATATATTTT CASSGETGVGNTIYF
NA TRBJ2-1 TRBV19 NA TGTGCCAGTAGTGAGCGGGATGAGCAGTTCTTC CASSERDEQFF
NA TRBJ1-5 TRBV19 NA TGTGCCAGTAGTCCCCCGGGGGGGGTAGGCCCCCAGCATTTT CASSPPGGVGPQHF